This T cell receptor (beta chain) was observed in a study of PD-L1 blockade in urothelial cancer. Across the study: Starting in about 2014, patients were given atezolizumab (1,200 mg intravenously every 3 weeks). Study-level points and caveats: Enhanced expansion of tumor-associated blood clones at 3 weeks characterized durable-benefit patients. When pretreatment blood TCR clonality was below the median, it predicted better survival.

Method: immunoSEQ multiplex PCR; TCRdb's copy keeps in-frame clones and lacks some. Among approximately 120,000 clones listed, roughly 82% were seen once. Germline-derived CDR1 and CDR2 are GTSNPN and SVGIG (reference sequence). The CDR3 is made up of 15 amino acids. Losses at the gene ends were 1 base for V and 6 bases for J; bases not matched to a gene: 2. This sample's time point: peripheral blood 6 weeks after treatment start. Urothelial carcinoma in patients was locally advanced or metastatic. In regard to this clone: Its target is not known.

This receptor was obtained from a man aged 50 or older with urothelial cancer. The input for sequencing was PBMCs, taken around atezolizumab (anti-PD-L1) treatment. The chain joins TRBV30 to TRBJ2-1; 14 positions match TRBD2. The CDR3 is CAWSAGLAGANEQFF. In DNA, the CDR3 is TGTGCCTGGAGTGCGGGACTAGCGGGAGCCAATGAGCAGTTCTTC.